The clone carrying this T cell receptor beta chain was observed at least ten times. Its antigen remains unidentified. TCRdb ran MiXCR on the 5' RACE reads and lists one entry per CDR3 protein. The table lists tens of thousands of distinct CDR3 sequences, more than 4.5% of them singletons, with about 5.4% in the top ten. This record belongs to a study of early T cells in non-severe SARS-CoV-2 infection. Study-wide context: Sequenced bulk RNA came from whole blood that was unsorted, and chains were unpaired. Study conclusions and caveats: Matching with VDJdb favored anti-spike CD8 responses (missing private and CD4 specificities).

CDR1 is SQVTM and CDR2 is ANQGSEA in the germline V gene. This CDR3 spans 13 amino acids. V was clipped by 6 bases and J by 1 base, with 11 bases between them. The TCR sequence derives from an adult who was a healthcare worker with PCR-confirmed SARS-CoV-2 infection or an uninfected control (not recorded which). This chain links TRBV29-1 with TRBJ2-3, with D perhaps matching TRBD2 (6 bases). The sample here was whole blood, taken at baseline. CDR3 coding DNA: TGCAGCGTGGTGGGAGGTGGCACAGATACGCAGTATTTT. Translating it yields CSVVGGGTDTQYF.